This record covers a single T cell receptor (beta chain). What it binds is not known. The sample belongs to a study of CD8 T cells in Susac syndrome. The CDR3 totals 11 residues. Trimming stripped 2 bases from V and 13 bases from J, with 9 bases between. The V gene's germline CDR1 is MNHEY and CDR2 SVGEGT. General study findings and limits: As the study acknowledged, the number of individuals who were part of its TCR sequencing and HLA analysis was relatively small.

TCR beta from blood CD8+ and CD4+ T cells was sequenced. RNA amounts of 0.5 to 1 ug underwent reverse transcription with random hexamers. Amplification of TCR beta CDR3 spanned 54 Vbeta and 13 Jbeta via immunoSEQ multiplex PCR. TCRdb used MiXCR to reprocess the immunoSEQ multiplex PCR reads, holding one entry per CDR3 protein. This sample yields more than 250,000 distinct CDR3 sequences, of which 92% are seen a single time; more than 0.06% belongs to the top ten. The receptor's source is a human donor with multiple sclerosis. The chain combines TRBV6-2 or TRBV6-3 with TRBJ2-1; a possible D gene is TRBD1 (5 bases). Sequencing used CD4+ T cells from PBMCs. In DNA form, the CDR3 reads TGTGCCAGCAGTTACGGACGGACACAGTTCTTC. Translating gives CASSYGRTQFF.